Reported below is one TCR beta chain. Its target is unknown. This record comes from a study of cytomegalovirus exposure and HLA in healthy donors. Study-wide results and limits: Later work found most CMV-associated TCR beta chains apparently HLA-restricted.

PCR employed 60 Vbeta and 13 Jbeta primers. Some clones are missing from TCRdb's copy, which holds only in-frame ones; the method was immunoSEQ multiplex PCR. Of about 69,000 clones listed, around 68% are singletons. The V gene's germline CDR1 is SGHRS and CDR2 YFSETQ. V shed 4 bases, J shed 0 bases, and the junction held 7 bases outside the gene matches. The CDR3 sequence is 16 residues long. The rearrangement uses TRBV5-1 and TRBJ1-3; TRBD1 aligns across 7 bases. The source material was PBMCs. The sequence was collected from a woman in her 30s in good health and CMV-seronegative. The CDR3 DNA is TGCGCCAGCAGCCCGGGACAGCGAGCCTCTGGAAACACCATATATTTT. It encodes CASSPGQRASGNTIYF. Together with reference TRBV5-1 and TRBJ1-3, the CDR3 gives the full variable domain: KAGVTQTPRYLIKTRGQQVTLSCSPISGHRSVSWYQQTPGQGLQFLFEYFSETQRNKGNFPGRFSGRQFSNSRSEMNVSTLELGDSALYLCASSPGQRASGNTIYFGEGSWLTVV.